This TCR beta chain stems from a study of T cells in Graves' hyperthyroidism and ophthalmopathy. General observations from the study: Stable hyperthyroidism and ophthalmopathy were separated using 13 V-J signatures. The blood repertoire included most of the expanded thyroid clonotypes above 0.001. Before onset, ophthalmopathy was predicted by the model a median approximately 6.7 months earlier.

RNA transcripts served as the template for amplifying TCR beta CDR3 regions. TCR CDR3 regions were first amplified by RT-PCR with HTBI primers. TCRdb processed the multiplex PCR reads anew with MiXCR; each CDR3 protein has one entry. The sample includes some 550,000 distinct CDR3 sequences, roughly 16% of them seen just once. Patients were excluded because of uncontrolled infection, other autoimmune disease, pregnancy or lactation. The CDR3 is made up of 14 amino acids. With 11 bases removed from V and 6 bases from J, the gap between germline ends came to 23 bases. In germline, CDR1 is LNHDA, CDR2 SQIVND (reference sequence). The sample holds many counts of this clonotype. Its specificity is unknown.

This receptor was identified in a woman in her thirties or forties with Graves' ophthalmopathy. The sequencing sample was made of blood. The chain has TRBV19 and TRBJ2-7; a weak D match, TRBD2 (6 bases). CDR3 sequence: CASQGTAGIREQYF. The CDR3 nucleotides are TGTGCCTCCCAGGGAACAGCGGGTATACGCGAGCAGTACTTC. Full variable domain (outside the CDR3, taken from reference TRBV19 and TRBJ2-7): DGGITQSPKYLFRKEGQNVTLSCEQNLNHDAMYWYRQDPGQGLRLIYYSQIVNDFQKGDIAEGYSVSREKKESFPLTVTSAQKNPTAFYLCASQGTAGIREQYFGPGTRLTVT.